This is a list of T cell receptor beta chains from one sample in a study of T cell clones after liver transplantation. Using immunoSEQ multiplex PCR, the repertoire was profiled, and TCRdb retains in-frame clones only, with some absent. The sample includes 99,000 or so clones, roughly four fifths of them seen just once. Sequences were derived from CD4+ T cells from blood, sampled before liver transplant. These receptors came from a human donor who received a liver transplant. Both conserved end residues are part of each CDR3. The order of the fields is J gene, V gene, CDR3 protein.

j_gene: TRBJ2-2
v_gene: TRBV5-1
CDR3aa: CASSLVAGAEAGELFF

j_gene: TRBJ2-5
v_gene: TRBV11-2
CDR3aa: CASRPQGQETQYF

j_gene: TRBJ2-3
v_gene: TRBV21-1
CDR3aa: CASSTTDSTDTQYF

j_gene: TRBJ1-2
v_gene: TRBV6-1
CDR3aa: CASSDRGRTNYGYTF

j_gene: TRBJ2-7
v_gene: TRBV6-6
CDR3aa: CASSPRTGPYEQYF

j_gene: TRBJ2-1
v_gene: TRBV5-4
CDR3aa: CASSLRRGEQFF

j_gene: TRBJ1-6
v_gene: TRBV7-3
CDR3aa: CASSETGRPNSPLHF

j_gene: TRBJ2-2
v_gene: TRBV11-2
CDR3aa: CASSLAYTGELFF

j_gene: TRBJ2-7
v_gene: TRBV5-1
CDR3aa: CASSFGQANEQYF

j_gene: TRBJ2-1
v_gene: TRBV25-1
CDR3aa: CASTPPGARYNEQFF

j_gene: TRBJ1-1
v_gene: TRBV15
CDR3aa: CATNPGHSTEAFF

j_gene: TRBJ2-1
v_gene: TRBV28
CDR3aa: CASSLAGGPVGYNEQFF

j_gene: TRBJ2-3
v_gene: TRBV2
CDR3aa: CASRAGTATDTQYF

j_gene: TRBJ1-1
v_gene: TRBV5-1
CDR3aa: CASSPVQGIKSEAFF

j_gene: TRBJ2-3
v_gene: TRBV7-2
CDR3aa: CASLQGTSTDTQYF

j_gene: TRBJ2-7
v_gene: TRBV4-3
CDR3aa: CASSHSSGYEQYF

j_gene: TRBJ1-3
v_gene: TRBV27
CDR3aa: CASSFWQHLTGNTIYF

j_gene: TRBJ1-2
v_gene: TRBV5-5
CDR3aa: CASSLVGGSNYGYTF

j_gene: TRBJ2-2
v_gene: TRBV5-1
CDR3aa: CASSFPVAGGAGELFF

j_gene: TRBJ2-3
v_gene: TRBV7-6
CDR3aa: CASSLGPGGRDTQYF

j_gene: TRBJ1-2
v_gene: TRBV19
CDR3aa: CASSIEGDAPYYGYTF

j_gene: TRBJ2-1
v_gene: TRBV5-1
CDR3aa: CASSLGASGNGEQFF

j_gene: TRBJ1-3
v_gene: TRBV29-1
CDR3aa: CSVGDSPNTIYF

j_gene: TRBJ1-2
v_gene: TRBV27
CDR3aa: CASSSDRGPRGGYTF

j_gene: TRBJ1-5
v_gene: TRBV6-4
CDR3aa: CASRSGTGGKGQPQHF

j_gene: TRBJ2-7
v_gene: TRBV5-6
CDR3aa: CASSRLQGPGEQYF

j_gene: TRBJ1-4
v_gene: TRBV2
CDR3aa: CASSVRQLATNEKLFF

j_gene: TRBJ1-2
v_gene: TRBV14
CDR3aa: CASSQYSPGSNYGYTF

j_gene: TRBJ1-4
v_gene: TRBV19
CDR3aa: CASTPQGDWAGNEKLFF

j_gene: TRBJ2-1
v_gene: TRBV6-1
CDR3aa: CASSEEGYSYNEQFF

j_gene: TRBJ1-6
v_gene: TRBV14
CDR3aa: CASSQGPNSPLHF

j_gene: TRBJ1-5
v_gene: TRBV5-1
CDR3aa: CASSPEGHQPQHF

j_gene: TRBJ1-1
v_gene: TRBV6-5
CDR3aa: CASSPRGNSEAFF

j_gene: TRBJ1-5
v_gene: TRBV9
CDR3aa: CASSERGQAQPQHF

j_gene: TRBJ1-2
v_gene: TRBV11-2
CDR3aa: CASSFTSGVYPYGYTF

j_gene: TRBJ2-2
v_gene: TRBV2
CDR3aa: CASTGQGSVGELFF

j_gene: TRBJ2-1
v_gene: TRBV28
CDR3aa: CASSLAGGLYNEQFF

j_gene: TRBJ1-3
v_gene: TRBV19
CDR3aa: CASSIWGARGNTIYF

j_gene: TRBJ2-7
v_gene: TRBV7-9
CDR3aa: CASSYGNSYEQYF

j_gene: TRBJ1-1
v_gene: TRBV5-1
CDR3aa: CASRTIGPKNTEAFF

j_gene: TRBJ1-1
v_gene: TRBV5-4
CDR3aa: CASSGRVRGDTEAFF

j_gene: TRBJ1-1
v_gene: TRBV25-1
CDR3aa: CAGRDSREGKAFF

j_gene: TRBJ2-6
v_gene: TRBV29-1
CDR3aa: CSVLMTGAGANVLTF

j_gene: TRBJ1-2
v_gene: TRBV2
CDR3aa: CASRDPNYGYTF